One and the same sample provided the 30 T cell receptor beta chains below, sequenced in a study of shared clonotypes between healthy human individuals. Produced via immunoSEQ multiplex PCR; TCRdb's table is partial and in-frame only. The data show some 630,000 clones, 72% seen once. Sequenced: memory CD4+ T cells sorted from blood. Subset here: CD45RA-negative fraction. The receptors shown here come from a woman between 25 and 40 years old in good health.

The chain links TRBV10-3 to TRBJ1-5; maybe TRBD1 (5 bases). CDR3 length: 15 residues. With 3 bases removed from V and 0 bases from J, the gap between germline ends came to 9 bases. Germline V gene sequence: CDR1 ENHRY, CDR2 SYGVKD. The CDR3 coding sequence is TGTGCCATCAGTGATTCGACAGCTAGCAATCAGCCCCAGCATTTT. This sequence encodes CAISDSTASNQPQHF.

The rearrangement joins TRBV19 to TRBJ2-4, with D perhaps matching TRBD1 (6 bases). The germline V gene encodes CDR1 LNHDA and CDR2 SQIVND (reference sequence). CDR3 length equals 14 residues. Deletions cut 5 bases from V and 8 bases from J, with 16 bases between. This CDR3 is CASSEGQPRDIQYF. CDR3 nucleotide sequence: TGTGCCAGTAGTGAAGGACAGCCACGGGACATTCAGTACTTC. Full variable domain (remainder filled in from reference TRBV19 and TRBJ2-4): DGGITQSPKYLFRKEGQNVTLSCEQNLNHDAMYWYRQDPGQGLRLIYYSQIVNDFQKGDIAEGYSVSREKKESFPLTVTSAQKNPTAFYLCASSEGQPRDIQYFGAGTRLSVL.

The chain is built from TRBV11-2 and TRBJ1-1, with 9 positions matching TRBD1. Germline-derived CDR1 and CDR2 are SGHAT and FQNNGV. There are 15 residues in the CDR3. V was clipped by 3 bases and J by 1 base; unmatched bases: 3. The CDR3 DNA reads TGTGCCAGCAGCTTTCAGACAGGGGGGAACACTGAAGCTTTCTTT. Amino acid sequence: CASSFQTGGNTEAFF.

This rearrangement joins TRBV29-1 to TRBJ2-1, with D maybe TRBD2 (5 bases). This CDR3 comprises 13 residues. Trimming removed 8 bases from V and 2 bases from J, with 13 bases in between. Germline loops: CDR1 SQVTM, CDR2 ANQGSEA. In nucleotides, the CDR3 is TGCAGCCTTGGGGAGTTCCCCTACAATGAGCAGTTCTTC. It specifies CSLGEFPYNEQFF.

The chain uses TRBV29-1 and TRBJ2-5; 8 nucleotides align to TRBD2. The CDR3 sequence is 15 residues long. CDR1 is SQVTM and CDR2 is ANQGSEA in the germline V gene. V lost 2 bases, J lost 2 bases, and 7 bases stayed unmatched. The CDR3: CSVEFAGGHQETQYF. The CDR3 DNA is TGCAGCGTTGAATTTGCGGGAGGACATCAAGAGACCCAGTACTTC.

The chain has TRBV7-9 and TRBJ2-7; D possibly corresponds to TRBD2 (9 bases). The germline CDR1 and CDR2 sequences are SEHNR and FQNEAQ (reference sequence). The CDR3 runs 16 residues. Trimming stripped 5 bases from V and 4 bases from J, with 21 bases between. In nucleotides, the CDR3 is TGTGCCAGCAGCCCCCAGGGGGCGGGAGGGGGATACGAGCAGTACTTC. This sequence encodes CASSPQGAGGGYEQYF.

The chain uses TRBV5-1 and TRBJ2-2, with 8 nucleotides matching TRBD2. Looked up from germline, CDR1 is SGHRS and CDR2 is YFSETQ. V lost 3 bases, J lost 0 bases, and 4 bases stayed unmatched. The length of the CDR3 is 16 residues. In DNA form, the CDR3 reads TGCGCCAGCAGCTACACTAGCGGATCGAACACCGGGGAGCTGTTTTTT. Encoded protein: CASSYTSGSNTGELFF.

This clone was seen ten or more times. V and J are TRBV27 and TRBJ2-7; D is perhaps TRBD1 (6 bases). The CDR3 spans 15 residues. The V end lost 3 bases, the J end lost 1 base, and 13 bases lay between the germline ends. Germline V gives CDR1 MNHEY, CDR2 SMNVEV (reference sequence). CDR3 sequence reads: CASSFGQGLSYEQYF. For the CDR3, the DNA is TGTGCCAGCAGTTTTGGGCAGGGGCTATCCTACGAGCAGTACTTC.

V is TRBV7-2 and J is TRBJ2-2; 9 nucleotides line up with TRBD1. This CDR3 has 17 residues. J gave up 5 bases and V 8 bases, and 15 bases lay outside the gene matches. Germline CDR1 SGHTA, CDR2 FQGNSA. CDR3 loop: CASSPFWTGVRTGELFF. The CDR3 bases are TGTGCCAGCTCTCCTTTCTGGACAGGGGTGCGGACCGGGGAGCTGTTTTTT.

About this clone: A much larger clone lies a single base off, so this may be a read error. V gene TRBV7-2 combines with J gene TRBJ2-3; D is ambiguous. V shed 5 bases and J shed 6 bases, with 6 bases lying between them. The CDR3 spans 11 residues. Per the germline V gene, CDR1 is SGHTA and CDR2 is FQGNSA. The CDR3 bases are TGTGCCAGCAGCATGGGTGATACGCAGTATTTT. Translated, it gives CASSMGDTQYF. The full variable domain, its missing parts supplied by reference TRBV7-2 and TRBJ2-3, is GAGVSQSPSNKVTEKGKDVELRCDPISGHTALYWYRQSLGQGLEFLIYFQGNSAPDKSGLPSDRFSAERTGGSVSTLTIQRTQQEDSAVYLCASSMGDTQYFGPGTRLTVL.

This clone was observed a few times. The V and J genes are TRBV7-2 and TRBJ2-4; no clear D. CDR1 is SGHTA, CDR2 FQGNSA, per germline. The CDR3 has 17 amino acids. V shed 1 base and J shed 5 bases, with 18 bases lying between them. The CDR3 is CASSLGAYGFSQNIQYF. As DNA, the CDR3 is TGTGCCAGCAGCTTAGGCGCGTACGGGTTTAGCCAAAACATTCAGTACTTC.

The chain employs TRBV27 and TRBJ1-5, with D possibly TRBD1 on 6 matching bases. Trimming pared 6 bases from V and 0 bases from J, leaving 12 bases between. Germline CDR1 reads MNHEY; CDR2 reads SMNVEV (reference sequence). CDR3 length: 15 amino acids. The CDR3 DNA is TGTGCCAGCAGCAAAGGGGGATATAGCAATCAGCCCCAGCATTTT. This sequence encodes CASSKGGYSNQPQHF.

This chain links TRBV28 with TRBJ1-2, with 7 bases lining up with TRBD1. Germline CDR1 is MDHEN and CDR2 is SYDVKM. V was pared by 3 bases and J by 4 bases, with 11 bases of the junction left unmatched. CDR3 length: 16 residues. CDR3 coding DNA: TGTGCCAGCAGTTTCTCCGGGACAGCAAGTCTCTATGGCTACACCTTC. It codes for CASSFSGTASLYGYTF.

The chain uses TRBV21-1 and TRBJ2-7; the DNA was not compared with TRBD1, the D call given in the table. TRBV21-1 is deemed a pseudogene. CDR3 length: 13 amino acids. The CDR3 coding sequence is TGTGCCAGCGGCGGGACAGGAAGGCTCGAGCAGTACTTC. It encodes CASGGTGRLEQYF.

The chain is built from TRBV6-1 and TRBJ2-7, with D possibly TRBD2 on 5 matching bases. CDR1 MNHNS and CDR2 SASEGT come from the germline V gene. V was trimmed by 9 bases and J by 3 bases, leaving 15 bases between them. CDR3 size: 13 residues. CDR3 sequence (DNA): TGTGCCAGTCTCGGAGGACCTTTCTACGAGCAGTACTTC. It encodes CASLGGPFYEQYF.

This clone was counted only a few times. The chain is built from TRBV5-4 and TRBJ2-5; D not resolved. The CDR3 is 14 amino acids. The V end lost 4 bases, the J end lost 2 bases, and 12 bases lay between the germline ends. The V gene's germline CDR1 is SGHNT and CDR2 YYREEE (reference sequence). CDR3 sequence: CASSGPTQQETQYF. CDR3 nucleotide sequence: TGTGCCAGCAGCGGACCGACTCAGCAAGAGACCCAGTACTTC.

This clone turned up a few times. The chain employs TRBV29-1 and TRBJ1-2, with TRBD1 matching 7 bases. Germline V gene sequence: CDR1 SQVTM, CDR2 ANQGSEA. J lost 5 bases, V lost 4 bases, and 7 bases had no gene match. The CDR3 extends over 13 amino acids. The CDR3 loop is CSVVGTETYGYTF. The DNA of the CDR3 is TGCAGCGTTGTCGGGACAGAAACTTATGGCTACACCTTC.

Remarks on this clone: Other DNA sequences in this sample translate to the same CDR3. The genes are TRBV18 and TRBJ1-1; maybe TRBD1 (5 bases). Germline V gene data show CDR1 as KGHSH and CDR2 as LQKENI. This CDR3 contains 13 residues. Trimming stripped 6 bases from V and 0 bases from J, with 8 bases between. The DNA for the CDR3 is TGTGCCAGCTCCCCAGGGATGAACACTGAAGCTTTCTTT. Its translation: CASSPGMNTEAFF.

The CDR3 is CSGRAGRTQYF. Written as DNA, the CDR3 is TGCAGTGGAAGGGCGGGGCGGACCCAGTACTTC. The genes are TRBV20-1 and TRBJ2-5; a weak D match, TRBD2 (6 bases). Deletions cut 7 bases from V and 7 bases from J, with 13 bases between. The germline V gene encodes CDR1 DFQATT and CDR2 SNEGSKA (reference sequence). The CDR3 is 11 residues long.

The V gene is TRBV25-1, the J gene TRBJ2-7; D might be TRBD2 (6 bases). Germline V CDR1 and CDR2: MGHDK, SYGVNS. This CDR3 spans 15 amino acids. The V gene lost 1 base and the J gene lost 2 bases, with 12 bases spanning the gap. CDR3 sequence: CASSESGSGAYEQYF. CDR3 coding DNA: TGTGCCAGCAGTGAATCTGGTAGCGGAGCCTACGAGCAGTACTTC.

This clone was counted many times. V usage is TRBV2 and J usage is TRBJ2-1; the D gene is possibly TRBD1 (5 bases). V gave up 8 bases and J gave up 0 bases, with 11 bases separating them. The CDR3 totals 14 residues. Germline V gene sequence: CDR1 SNHLY, CDR2 FYNNEI. CDR3 loop: CASPATVSYNEQFF. The CDR3 nucleotides are TGTGCCAGCCCCGCGACAGTCTCCTACAATGAGCAGTTCTTC.

This chain joins TRBV18 and TRBJ2-5, with D possibly being TRBD2 (6 bases). The better agreement between TRBJ2-7 and the DNA end casts doubt on the J call. This CDR3 has 14 amino acids. Germline V lookup: CDR1 KGHSH, CDR2 LQKENI. This chain's CDR3 is CASSPAGGLGEQYF. The CDR3 nucleotides read TGTGCCAGCTCACCAGCCGGGGGTTTAGGCGAGCAGTACTTC.

This clone came up once. V is TRBV27 and J is TRBJ2-1; D ambiguous. V was clipped by 7 bases and J by 14 bases, with 15 bases between them. The CDR3 has 11 amino acids. The V gene's germline CDR1 is MNHEY and CDR2 SMNVEV (reference sequence). In nucleotides, the CDR3 is TGTGCCAGCAACCGGAATGACATGGAGTTCTTC. Translating it yields CASNRNDMEFF.

The chain's CDR3 is CASSPTSGRAKYTGELFF. The CDR3 coding sequence is TGTGCCAGCTCACCCACTAGCGGGAGGGCCAAGTACACCGGGGAGCTGTTTTTT. The rearrangement links TRBV18 to TRBJ2-2; 13 bases map to TRBD2. The CDR3 is 18 amino acids. CDR1 is KGHSH and CDR2 is LQKENI in the germline V gene. V shed 3 bases, J shed 3 bases, and the junction held 7 bases outside the gene matches.

The rearrangement joins TRBV5-1 to TRBJ2-1; D is perhaps TRBD2 (5 bases). This CDR3 has 16 amino acids. CDR1 SGHRS and CDR2 YFSETQ come from the germline V gene. V lost 5 bases to trimming and J lost 5 bases, with 20 bases between them. CDR3 sequence (DNA): TGCGCCAGCAGGCTGGTCGGTGGGAGTCGACACAATGAGCAGTTCTTC. Its translation is CASRLVGGSRHNEQFF.

The chain combines TRBV15 with TRBJ2-3; TRBD1 matches at 9 bases. Trimming cost V 0 bases and J 4 bases; bases outside gene matches: 5. Germline CDR1 reads LNHNV; CDR2 reads YYDKDF (reference sequence). The CDR3 sequence is 16 residues long. The CDR3 region is CATSRDTGTGPDTQYF. Written as DNA, the CDR3 is TGTGCCACCAGCAGAGATACGGGGACAGGGCCAGATACGCAGTATTTT.

This clone was found once. The chain employs TRBV27 and TRBJ1-1; tentatively, D is TRBD1 (6 bases). Trimming shortened V by 3 bases and J by 4 bases, and 12 bases separated the two germline ends. CDR3 length equals 14 residues. Germline lookup yields CDR1 MNHEY and CDR2 SMNVEV (reference sequence). DNA for the CDR3: TGTGCCAGCAGTTTCACAGGGCGGATCACTGAAGCTTTCTTT. Residues: CASSFTGRITEAFF.

A few counts support this clone. The chain couples TRBV7-2 to TRBJ2-7; D unresolved. Germline V gene lookup returns CDR1 SGHTA and CDR2 FQGNSA. Trimming removed 1 base from V and 0 bases from J, with 10 bases in between. This CDR3 is 15 amino acids long. This CDR3 is CASSLGAVSSYEQYF. CDR3 DNA: TGTGCCAGCAGCTTAGGGGCAGTGAGCTCCTACGAGCAGTACTTC.

This chain joins TRBV7-9 and TRBJ1-4; 10 positions agree with TRBD1. Germline assignment: CDR1 SEHNR and CDR2 FQNEAQ (reference sequence). This CDR3 spans 14 amino acids. Trimming at V came to 5 bases and at J to 7 bases, leaving 4 bases not matched to a gene. CDR3 nucleotides: TGTGCCAGCAGCAAGGGACAGGGGACTGAAAAACTGTTTTTT. Its protein is CASSKGQGTEKLFF.

This clone appeared a few times. The chain uses TRBV29-1 and TRBJ1-2; D ambiguous. CDR1 is SQVTM and CDR2 is ANQGSEA in the germline V gene. V was clipped by 3 bases and J by 2 bases, with 4 bases between them. The CDR3 is made up of 11 amino acids. DNA of the CDR3: TGCAGCGTTGACGGAAACTATGGCTACACCTTC. It translates to CSVDGNYGYTF.